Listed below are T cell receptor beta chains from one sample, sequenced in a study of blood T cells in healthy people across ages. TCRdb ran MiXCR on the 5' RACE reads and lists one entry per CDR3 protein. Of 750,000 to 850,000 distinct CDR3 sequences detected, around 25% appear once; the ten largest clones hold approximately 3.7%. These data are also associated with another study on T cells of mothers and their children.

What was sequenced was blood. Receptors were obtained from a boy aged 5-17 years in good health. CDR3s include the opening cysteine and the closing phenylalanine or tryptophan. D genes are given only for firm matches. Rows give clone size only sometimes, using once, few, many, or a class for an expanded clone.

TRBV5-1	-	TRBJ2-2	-	CASSSTPGTYTGELFF	TGCGCCAGCAGCTCCACCCCAGGGACCTACACCGGGGAGCTGTTTTTT
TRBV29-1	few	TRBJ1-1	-	CSVVGANTEAFF	TGCAGCGTTGTGGGGGCTAACACTGAAGCTTTCTTT
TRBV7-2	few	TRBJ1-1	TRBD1	CASSANRGGNTEAFF	TGTGCCAGCAGCGCAAACAGGGGTGGGAACACTGAAGCTTTCTTT
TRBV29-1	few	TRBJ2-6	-	CSVEGAGANVLTF	TGCAGCGTTGAGGGGGCTGGGGCCAACGTCCTGACTTTC
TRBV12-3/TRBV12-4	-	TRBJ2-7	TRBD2	CASSFGGGIYEQYF	TGTGCCAGCAGTTTCGGGGGGGGCATCTACGAGCAGTACTTC
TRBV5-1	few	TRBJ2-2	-	CASSLGSGRSGELFF	TGCGCCAGCAGCTTGGGCTCCGGGCGGTCCGGGGAGCTGTTTTTT
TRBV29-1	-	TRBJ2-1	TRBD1	CSVEGGTGGSYNEQFF	TGCAGCGTTGAAGGGGGGACAGGGGGGTCCTACAATGAGCAGTTCTTC
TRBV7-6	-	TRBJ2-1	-	CASSLDLLTNEQFF	TGTGCCAGCAGCCTCGACCTACTAACCAATGAGCAGTTCTTC
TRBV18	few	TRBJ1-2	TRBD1	CASSPVRDRGNGYTF	TGTGCCAGCTCACCAGTCCGGGACAGGGGAAATGGCTACACCTTC
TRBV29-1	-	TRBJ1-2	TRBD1	CSVGPGTEYGYTF	TGCAGCGTTGGCCCCGGGACAGAATATGGCTACACCTTC
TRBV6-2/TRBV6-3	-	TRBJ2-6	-	CASRPRWLSGANVLTF	TGTGCCAGCAGACCTAGGTGGCTCTCTGGGGCCAACGTCCTGACTTTC
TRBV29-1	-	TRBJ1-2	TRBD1	CSVRDSLLNGYTF	TGCAGCGTTCGGGACAGCCTACTTAATGGCTACACCTTC
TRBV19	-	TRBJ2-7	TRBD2	CASSPGTSVSEQYF	TGTGCCAGTAGTCCCGGGACTAGCGTTTCCGAGCAGTACTTC
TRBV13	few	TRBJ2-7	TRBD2	CASSPGSGVYEQYF	TGTGCCAGCAGCCCAGGTAGCGGGGTGTACGAGCAGTACTTC
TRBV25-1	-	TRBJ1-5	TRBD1	CASSEPRTGGGNQPQHF	TGTGCCAGCAGTGAGCCAAGAACAGGGGGCGGCAATCAGCCCCAGCATTTT
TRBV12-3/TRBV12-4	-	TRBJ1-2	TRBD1	CASSLGQGAYGYTF	TGTGCCAGCAGCCTCGGACAGGGCGCGTATGGCTACACCTTC
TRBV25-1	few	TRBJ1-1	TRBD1	CASSGLTGVNTEAFF	TGTGCCAGCAGTGGTCTGACAGGGGTGAACACTGAAGCTTTCTTT
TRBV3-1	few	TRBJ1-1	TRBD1	CASSQRDSSTTEAFF	TGTGCCAGCAGCCAACGGGACAGTTCGACCACTGAAGCTTTCTTT
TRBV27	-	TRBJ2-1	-	CASSYRGRNNEQFF	TGTGCCAGCAGTTATAGGGGGAGGAACAATGAGCAGTTCTTC
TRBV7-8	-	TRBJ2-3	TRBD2	CASSLTSGNVDTQYF	TGTGCCAGCAGCTTAACTAGCGGGAATGTGGATACGCAGTATTTT
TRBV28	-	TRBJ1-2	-	CASSLQQGGGYTF	TGTGCCAGCAGTTTACAACAGGGTGGCGGCTACACCTTC
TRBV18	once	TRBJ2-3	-	CASSSFGEGTDTQYF	TGTGCCAGCTCATCTTTCGGGGAGGGCACAGATACGCAGTATTTT
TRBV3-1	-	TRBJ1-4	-	CASSQNWELPNEKLFF	TGTGCCAGCAGCCAGAATTGGGAGCTGCCGAATGAAAAACTGTTTTTT
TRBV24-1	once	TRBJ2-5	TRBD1	CATSDTGTVSQETQYF	TGTGCCACCAGTGATACCGGGACAGTGAGCCAAGAGACCCAGTACTTC
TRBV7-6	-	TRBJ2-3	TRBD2	CASSLSSGGLSSTDTQYF	TGTGCCAGCAGCTTATCTAGCGGGGGCCTCTCTAGCACAGATACGCAGTATTTT
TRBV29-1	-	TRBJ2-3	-	CSADGGWGTDTQYF	TGCAGCGCCGACGGGGGATGGGGCACAGATACGCAGTATTTT
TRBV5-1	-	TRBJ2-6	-	CASSLQKTGANVLTF	TGCGCCAGCAGCTTGCAGAAAACTGGGGCCAACGTCCTGACTTTC
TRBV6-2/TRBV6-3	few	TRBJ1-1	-	CASSPWAGRARNTEAFF	TGTGCCAGCAGTCCCTGGGCGGGGAGGGCCAGGAACACTGAAGCTTTCTTT
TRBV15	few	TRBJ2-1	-	CATSSNSRNEQFF	TGTGCCACCAGCTCTAATAGCAGGAATGAGCAGTTCTTC
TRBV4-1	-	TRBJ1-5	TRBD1	CASSQDRVSQPQHF	TGCGCCAGCAGCCAGGACAGGGTTAGTCAGCCCCAGCATTTT
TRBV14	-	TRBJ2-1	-	CASSQDGVRPPYNEQFF	TGTGCCAGCAGCCAAGACGGGGTTCGCCCACCCTACAATGAGCAGTTCTTC
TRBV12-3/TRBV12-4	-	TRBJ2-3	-	CASSRSGVGYTDTQYF	TGTGCCAGCAGTCGCAGTGGAGTTGGGTACACAGATACGCAGTATTTT
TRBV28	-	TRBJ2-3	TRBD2	CASSFGLAGLLDTQYF	TGTGCCAGCAGTTTCGGGCTAGCGGGATTGTTGGATACGCAGTATTTT
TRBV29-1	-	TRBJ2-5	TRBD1	CSGQGSGETQYF	TGCAGCGGACAGGGATCGGGGGAGACCCAGTACTTC
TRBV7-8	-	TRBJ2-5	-	CASSLVRQGSETQYF	TGTGCCAGCAGCTTAGTACGCCAAGGGTCGGAGACCCAGTACTTC
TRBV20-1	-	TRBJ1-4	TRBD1	CSAAPGTGSEKLFF	TGCAGTGCTGCGCCCGGGACAGGAAGTGAAAAACTGTTTTTT
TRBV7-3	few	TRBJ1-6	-	CASSLIVDSPLHF	TGTGCCAGCAGCTTAATTGTGGATTCACCCCTCCACTTT
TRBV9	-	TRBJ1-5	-	CASSVVATQKHF	TGTGCCAGCAGCGTAGTGGCAACCCAGAAGCATTTT
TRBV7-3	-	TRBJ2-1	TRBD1	CASSLVTGAGYNEQFF	TGTGCCAGCAGCTTGGTGACAGGGGCTGGCTACAATGAGCAGTTCTTC
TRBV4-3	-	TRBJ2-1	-	CASSQDGTEFGRGQFF	TGCGCCAGCAGCCAAGATGGCACCGAGTTTGGGCGTGGGCAGTTCTTC
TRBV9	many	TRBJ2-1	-	CASSPWGNEQFF	TGTGCCAGCAGCCCTTGGGGGAATGAGCAGTTCTTC
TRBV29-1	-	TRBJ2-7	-	CSVILSYEQYF	TGCAGCGTAATCCTCTCCTACGAGCAGTACTTC
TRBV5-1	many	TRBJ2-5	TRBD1	CASSLGGGLQETQYF	TGCGCCAGCAGCTTGGGAGGGGGCCTCCAAGAGACCCAGTACTTC
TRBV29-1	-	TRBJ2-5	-	CSGFGAGTRKQYF	TGCAGCGGGTTTGGGGCAGGGACAAGGAAGCAGTACTTC
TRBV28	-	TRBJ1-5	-	CASSLGRTANQPQHF	TGTGCCAGCAGTTTGGGCAGGACCGCCAATCAGCCCCAGCATTTT
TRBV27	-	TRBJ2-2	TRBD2	CASKGSGTSARTGELFF	TGTGCCAGCAAGGGTTCCGGGACTAGCGCCCGCACCGGGGAGCTGTTTTTT
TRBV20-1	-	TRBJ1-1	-	CSARDGHRNTEAFF	TGCAGTGCTAGAGATGGACACCGGAACACTGAAGCTTTCTTT
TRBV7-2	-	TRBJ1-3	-	CASSLVGLTGNTIYF	TGTGCCAGCAGCTTAGTTGGGTTAACTGGAAACACCATATATTTT
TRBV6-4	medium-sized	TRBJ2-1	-	CASSEGGPHNEQFF	TGTGCCAGCAGTGAAGGGGGACCTCACAATGAGCAGTTCTTC
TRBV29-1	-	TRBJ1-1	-	CSVDFRGGNTEAFF	TGCAGCGTTGATTTTAGGGGTGGGAACACTGAAGCTTTCTTT
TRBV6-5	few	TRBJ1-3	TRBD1	CASSFKPGQASSGNTIYF	TGTGCCAGCAGTTTCAAACCCGGACAGGCAAGCTCTGGAAACACCATATATTTT
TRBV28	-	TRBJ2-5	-	CASSSDPGKTVETQYF	TGTGCCAGCAGTTCGGATCCGGGAAAAACGGTGGAGACCCAGTACTTC
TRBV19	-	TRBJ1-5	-	CASEVGVHPSYSNQPQHF	TGTGCCAGCGAGGTGGGGGTCCACCCCAGCTATAGCAATCAGCCCCAGCATTTT
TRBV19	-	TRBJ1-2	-	CASSILRGGLSAYGYTF	TGTGCCAGTAGTATTCTTCGGGGAGGTTTATCGGCCTATGGCTACACCTTC